This TCR beta chain originates from a study of T-cell memory formation after mild COVID-19 (dated by TCRdb to the early 2020s). With regard to the full study: TCR sequence clusters from the two donors were largely donor specific. T-cell clones expanding and contracting after mild COVID-19 in a couple of donors were tracked by longitudinal TCRalpha and TCRbeta repertoire sequencing. The cohort was made up of two young adult volunteers, one female and one male, who were previously healthy. Overall study results and their limits: Whether the second-wave clones peaking on day 37 were SARS-CoV-2 specific was not confirmed. From day 15 to 85, contracting clones showed balanced CD4/CD8 phenotypes, whereas a second wave of clones that expanded from day 15 to 37 leaned towards CD4+. Some responding clones were detected in pre-infection memory, which suggested that pre-existing cross-reactive memory T cells had joined the SARS-CoV-2 response. Only two mild cases were covered in the study, and larger cohorts including severe cases with pre-infection samples were considered necessary. Contracting CD4+ clones were found mainly in CM and EM memory subsets, while CD8+ clones were enriched in EMRA.

Ficoll-Paque density gradient centrifugation was the method used to isolate PBMCs. To note about this clonotype: Its antigen target is currently unknown. No base-level quality is on record; no much larger clone is a single base apart.

This sample was sequenced with an Illumina NovaSeq 6000. Using 5'RACE with constant-segment primers, TCRalpha and TCRbeta cDNA libraries were constructed, with sample barcodes and unique molecular identifiers added in the process. RNA was extracted from every sample with Trizol reagent. Library amplification was performed in two PCR steps, and a second sample barcode and Illumina TruSeq adapters were introduced in the second step. Sequencing of the libraries was done on an Illumina NovaSeq, producing 2 x 150 bp paired-end reads. From the authors' description of their analysis: With migec v1.2.7, reads were demultiplexed and then collapsed into UMI-guided consensus sequences. Using mixcr v2.1.11, UMI consensuses were aligned to TRA and TRB V and J templates and then assembled into clonotypes. Clonotypes were classified as expanded or contracted when called significant by both edgeR and NoisET, with noise models trained on biological replicates. For edgeR calls, a false discovery rate-adjusted p below 0.01 and a log2 fold-change threshold of 1 were applied. As an exploratory analysis of dynamics, max-normalized trajectories of the 1000 most abundant clonotypes were examined by PCA with hierarchical clustering. Separately sequenced CD4+ and CD8+ repertoires were used to assign a CD4 or CD8 phenotype to each responding clone. In-frame beta chains were kept once TCRdb had trimmed the public reads at Q25 with fastp and called clones with MiXCR. Under each unique CDR3 protein, matching rows form one entry showing the most common genes and DNA. Here the V and J calls rest on TCRdb's processing, not on the authors' analysis. In all, the sample holds 170,000 or so distinct CDR3 sequences, and 20% to 25% of those were seen once. The ten most abundant clones make up about 21% of the sample.

The germline V end is reduced by 6 bases and the J end by 4 bases; junction bases left unmatched: 9. The germline V gene gives CDR1 as SGHDN and CDR2 as FVKESK. The CDR3 has 16 amino acids, counting the end cysteine and phenylalanine. Only the CDR3 portion is preserved as DNA: 48 bases, with reading frame beginning at the first base. The TCR comes from an adult woman who had mild COVID-19 (a few samples of this study predate the infection). The sample titles of this study are shuffled in the database, so cell type and time point are left out; the donor was told from shared clones. The chain is made from TRBV14 and TRBJ2-1; TRBD2 aligns with 10 central bases. The specimen was PBMCs or a T cell subset sorted from them (not recorded which). The nucleotides read TGTGCCAGCAGTCAATATCCTAGCGGGAGATACAATGAGCAGTTCTTC. This translates into CASSQYPSGRYNEQFF.